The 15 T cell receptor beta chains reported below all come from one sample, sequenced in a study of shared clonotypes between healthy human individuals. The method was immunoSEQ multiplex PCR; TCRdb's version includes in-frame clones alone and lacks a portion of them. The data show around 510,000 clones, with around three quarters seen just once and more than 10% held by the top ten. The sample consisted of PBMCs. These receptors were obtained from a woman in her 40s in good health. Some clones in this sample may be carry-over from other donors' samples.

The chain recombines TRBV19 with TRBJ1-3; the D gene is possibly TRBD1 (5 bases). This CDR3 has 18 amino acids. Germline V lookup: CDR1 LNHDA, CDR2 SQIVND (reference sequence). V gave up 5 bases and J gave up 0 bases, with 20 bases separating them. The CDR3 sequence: CASSYRDLSLGSGNTIYF. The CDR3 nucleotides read TGTGCCAGTAGTTACCGGGACCTTTCCTTGGGCTCTGGAAACACCATATATTTT. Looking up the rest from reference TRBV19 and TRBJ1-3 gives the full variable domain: DGGITQSPKYLFRKEGQNVTLSCEQNLNHDAMYWYRQDPGQGLRLIYYSQIVNDFQKGDIAEGYSVSREKKESFPLTVTSAQKNPTAFYLCASSYRDLSLGSGNTIYFGEGSWLTVV.

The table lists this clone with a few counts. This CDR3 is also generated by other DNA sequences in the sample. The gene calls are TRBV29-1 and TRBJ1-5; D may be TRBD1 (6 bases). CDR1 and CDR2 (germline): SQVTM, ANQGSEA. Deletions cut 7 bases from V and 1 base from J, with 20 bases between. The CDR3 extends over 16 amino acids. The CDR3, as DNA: TGCAGCGCTGGTGGGGGCAGGAGTTCCAGCAATCAGCCCCAGCATTTT. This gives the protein CSAGGGRSSSNQPQHF.

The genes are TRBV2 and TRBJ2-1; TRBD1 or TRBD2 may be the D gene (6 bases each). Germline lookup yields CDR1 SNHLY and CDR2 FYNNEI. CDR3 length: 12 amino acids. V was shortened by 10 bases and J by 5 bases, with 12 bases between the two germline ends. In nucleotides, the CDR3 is TGTGCCACCATCGGGGGCCACAATGAGCAGTTCTTC. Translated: CATIGGHNEQFF.

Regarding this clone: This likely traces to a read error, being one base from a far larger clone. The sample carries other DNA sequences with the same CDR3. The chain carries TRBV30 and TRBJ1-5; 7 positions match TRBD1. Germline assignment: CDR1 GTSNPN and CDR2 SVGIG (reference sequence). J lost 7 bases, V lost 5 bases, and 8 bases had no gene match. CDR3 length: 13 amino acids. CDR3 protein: CAWSTGADQPQHF. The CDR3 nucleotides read TGTGCCTGGTCCACAGGGGCCGACCAGCCCCAGCATTTT.

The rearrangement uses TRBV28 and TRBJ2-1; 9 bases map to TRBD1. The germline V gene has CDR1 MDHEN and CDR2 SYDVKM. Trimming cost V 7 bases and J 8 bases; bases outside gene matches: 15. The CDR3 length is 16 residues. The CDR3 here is CASTQAGTGSSHEQFF. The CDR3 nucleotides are TGTGCCAGCACCCAGGCCGGGACAGGGTCTTCGCATGAGCAGTTCTTC.

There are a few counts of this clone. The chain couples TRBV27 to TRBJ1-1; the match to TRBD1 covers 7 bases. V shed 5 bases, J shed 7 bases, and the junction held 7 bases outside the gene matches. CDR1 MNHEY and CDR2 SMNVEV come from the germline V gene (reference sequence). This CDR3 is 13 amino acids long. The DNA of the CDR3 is TGTGCCAGCAGTCGGGACAGACAAATTGAAGCTTTCTTT. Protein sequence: CASSRDRQIEAFF.

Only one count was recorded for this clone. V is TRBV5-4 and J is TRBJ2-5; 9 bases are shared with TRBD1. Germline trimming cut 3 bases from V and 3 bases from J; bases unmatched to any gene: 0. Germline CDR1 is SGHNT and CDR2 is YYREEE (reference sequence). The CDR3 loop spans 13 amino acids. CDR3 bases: TGTGCCAGCAGCTGGACAGGGGAAGAGACCCAGTACTTC. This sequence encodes CASSWTGEETQYF.

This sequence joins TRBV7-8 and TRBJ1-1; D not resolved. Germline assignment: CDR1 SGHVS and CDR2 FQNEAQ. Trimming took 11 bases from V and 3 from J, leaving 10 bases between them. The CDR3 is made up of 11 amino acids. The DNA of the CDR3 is TGTGCCCTTCCCGGGGACACTGAAGCTTTCTTT. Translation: CALPGDTEAFF.

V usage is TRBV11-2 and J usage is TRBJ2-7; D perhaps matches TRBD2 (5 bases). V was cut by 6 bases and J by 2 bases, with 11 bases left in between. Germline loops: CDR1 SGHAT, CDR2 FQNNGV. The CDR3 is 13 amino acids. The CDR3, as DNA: TGTGCCAGCAGACTAGGGTCAGCCTACGAGCAGTACTTC. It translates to CASRLGSAYEQYF.

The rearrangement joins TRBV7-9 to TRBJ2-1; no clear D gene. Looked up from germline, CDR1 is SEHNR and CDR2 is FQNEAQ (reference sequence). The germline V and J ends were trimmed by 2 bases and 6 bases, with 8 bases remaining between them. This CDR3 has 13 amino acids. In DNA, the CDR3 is TGTGCCAGCAGCTTATTTCCTAGCAATGAGCAGTTCTTC. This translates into CASSLFPSNEQFF.

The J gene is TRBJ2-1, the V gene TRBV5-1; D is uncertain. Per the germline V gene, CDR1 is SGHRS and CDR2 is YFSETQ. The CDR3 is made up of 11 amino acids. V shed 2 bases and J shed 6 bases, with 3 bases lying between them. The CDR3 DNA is TGCGCCAGCAGCTTCGTCAATGAGCAGTTCTTC. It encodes CASSFVNEQFF.

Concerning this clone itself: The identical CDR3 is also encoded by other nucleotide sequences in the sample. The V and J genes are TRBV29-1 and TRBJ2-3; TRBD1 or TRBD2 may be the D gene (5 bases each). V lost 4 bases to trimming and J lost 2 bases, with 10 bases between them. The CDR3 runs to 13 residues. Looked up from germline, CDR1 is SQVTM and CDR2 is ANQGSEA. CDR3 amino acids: CSVVGRATDTQYF. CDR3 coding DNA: TGCAGCGTTGTGGGACGTGCCACAGATACGCAGTATTTT.

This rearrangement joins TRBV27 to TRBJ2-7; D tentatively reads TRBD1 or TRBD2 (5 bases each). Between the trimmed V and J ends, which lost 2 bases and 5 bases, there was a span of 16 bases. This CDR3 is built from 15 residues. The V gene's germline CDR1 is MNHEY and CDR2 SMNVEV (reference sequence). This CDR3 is CASSLQGTQYHEQYF. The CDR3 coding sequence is TGTGCCAGCAGTTTACAAGGGACCCAATACCACGAGCAGTACTTC.

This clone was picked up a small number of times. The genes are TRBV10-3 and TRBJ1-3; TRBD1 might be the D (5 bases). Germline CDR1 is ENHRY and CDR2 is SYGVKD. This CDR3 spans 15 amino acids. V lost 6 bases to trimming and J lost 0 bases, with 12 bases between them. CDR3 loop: CAIRTQGASGNTIYF. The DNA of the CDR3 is TGTGCCATCAGGACGCAGGGCGCCTCTGGAAACACCATATATTTT.

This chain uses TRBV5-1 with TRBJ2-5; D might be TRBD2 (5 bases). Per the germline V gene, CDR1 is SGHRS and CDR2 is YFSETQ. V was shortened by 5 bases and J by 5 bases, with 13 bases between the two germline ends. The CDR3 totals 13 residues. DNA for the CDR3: TGCGCCAGCAGTGGACTGAGAGGGGAGACCCAGTACTTC. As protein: CASSGLRGETQYF.